The clone carrying this T cell receptor beta chain was seen a few times. What it binds is unknown. The entirety of the isolated RNA underwent reverse transcription, so expressed TCRB transcripts were sequenced. Produced via immunoSEQ multiplex PCR; TCRdb's table is partial and in-frame only. The table shows roughly 350,000 clones, with 9.6% occurring only once. This entry is derived from a study of beta chain features in type 1 diabetes. Study-wide findings and caveats: Whether TCRB rearrangement is influenced by HLA type went unresolved here. For patients, the naive, central memory and Treg TCRB repertoires appeared more alike than for healthy donors. Type 1 diabetes patients showed a moderate but significant shortening of TCRB CDR3s in all four CD4+ subsets.

The CDR3 loop spans 15 amino acids. Germline CDR1 SGHAT, CDR2 FQNNGV. Trimming cost V 1 base and J 6 bases; bases outside gene matches: 4. A sort by CD45RO/CCR7/CD25/CD127/CD95/CD27 yielded CD4+ naive, central memory, regulatory and stem cell-like memory cells. The authors obtained over 98% purity in all sorted populations. Sample: central memory CD4+ T cells from blood. This chain uses TRBV11-2 with TRBJ2-7; TRBD2 aligns across 12 bases. This TCR came from a man aged 25 to 40 with type 1 diabetes. The CDR3 region has the DNA TGTGCCAGCAGCTTAGTGACTAGCGGGAGTGTCGAGCAGTACTTC. Translation: CASSLVTSGSVEQYF.